The TCR beta chain under discussion was sequenced for a study of T cell responses to AZD1222 COVID-19 vaccine. Study summary: The analysis combined second doses at about 4 or about 12 weeks. Study results and caveats: Along spike, vaccine-associated CD4 TCRs were found throughout, with dominance at 160-218 and 743-854. Within unmutated variant regions lay the reported targets of nearly half of spike-specific TCRs. In a largely white British group with more females than males, clonal diversity was possibly underestimated.

This clone occurred once. Its antigen is still unknown. V lost 5 bases and J lost 7, with 8 bases in between. The length of the CDR3 is 11 residues. Germline V gene lookup returns CDR1 SNHLY and CDR2 FYNNEI. Assay: immunoSEQ multiplex PCR; the TCRdb copy retains only in-frame clones and omits some. The repertoire has around 100,000 clones, 80% to 95% of them found once; the top ten carry approximately 1.3%. Material: peripheral blood, obtained on day 0 of AZD1222 vaccination. This clonotype originated in an adult in good health. The gene calls are TRBV2 and TRBJ1-1; D is undetermined. The CDR3 here is CASSYGYEAFF. The CDR3 nucleotides read TGTGCCAGCAGTTACGGGTATGAAGCTTTCTTT.